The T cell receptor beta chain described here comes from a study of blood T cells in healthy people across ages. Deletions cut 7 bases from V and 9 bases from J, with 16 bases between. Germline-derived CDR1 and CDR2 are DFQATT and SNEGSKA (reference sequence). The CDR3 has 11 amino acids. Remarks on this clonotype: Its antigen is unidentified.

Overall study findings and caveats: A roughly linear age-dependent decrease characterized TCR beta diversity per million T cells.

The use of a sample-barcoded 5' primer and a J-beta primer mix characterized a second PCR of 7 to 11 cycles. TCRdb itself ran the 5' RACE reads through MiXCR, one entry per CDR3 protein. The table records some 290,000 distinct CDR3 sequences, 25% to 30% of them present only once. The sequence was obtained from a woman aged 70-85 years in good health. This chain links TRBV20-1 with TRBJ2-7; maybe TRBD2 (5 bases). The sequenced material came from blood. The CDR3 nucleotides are TGCAGTGTCGGAGCCGCACTAGGGCAGTACTTC. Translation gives CSVGAALGQYF.